One TCR beta chain is described in this entry. Antigen specificity is unknown. PCR amplification relied on 60 Vbeta primers (plus 13 Jbeta primers). Produced via immunoSEQ multiplex PCR; TCRdb's table is partial and in-frame only. This sample has about 63,000 clones, with around 85% found just once. This entry comes from a study of cytomegalovirus exposure and HLA in healthy donors. Study in general: When fewer than 400 donors were genotyped, approximately 81% of them were found to fall in the Caucasian-associated ancestry cluster. Study results and caveats: Several of the most significant clusters were apparently associated with common viral pathogens in a later analysis. Versus the approximately 700-donor mean, an Asian-associated ancestry cluster reportedly showed fewer N-insertions in a later analysis.

The CDR3 sequence is 15 residues long. Germline CDR1 is MNHNS and CDR2 is SASEGT. Trimming took off 7 bases at V and 0 bases at J, with 12 bases between the two ends. Source material: PBMCs. V and J are TRBV6-1 and TRBJ2-2; maybe TRBD1 (6 bases). The source of this sequence is a woman in her thirties in good health and CMV-seronegative. CDR3 bases: TGTGCCAGCACGTTGGGGGCGACGAACACCGGGGAGCTGTTTTTT. Translated, it gives CASTLGATNTGELFF.